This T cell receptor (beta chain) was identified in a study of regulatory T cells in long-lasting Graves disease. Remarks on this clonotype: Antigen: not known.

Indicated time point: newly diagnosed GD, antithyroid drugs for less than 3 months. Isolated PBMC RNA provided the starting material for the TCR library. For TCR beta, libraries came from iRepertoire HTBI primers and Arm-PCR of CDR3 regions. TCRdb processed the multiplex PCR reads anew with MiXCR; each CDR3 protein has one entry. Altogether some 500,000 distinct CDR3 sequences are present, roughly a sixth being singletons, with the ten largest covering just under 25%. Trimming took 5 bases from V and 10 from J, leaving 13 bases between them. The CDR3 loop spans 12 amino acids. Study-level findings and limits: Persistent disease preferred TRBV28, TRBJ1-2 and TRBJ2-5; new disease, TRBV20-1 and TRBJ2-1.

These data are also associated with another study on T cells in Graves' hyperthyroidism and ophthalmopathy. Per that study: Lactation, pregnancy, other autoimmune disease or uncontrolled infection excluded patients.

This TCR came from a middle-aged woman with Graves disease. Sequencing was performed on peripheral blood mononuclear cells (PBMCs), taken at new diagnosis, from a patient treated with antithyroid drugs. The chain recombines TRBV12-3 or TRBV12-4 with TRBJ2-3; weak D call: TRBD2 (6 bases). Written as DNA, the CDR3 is TGTGCCAGCAGTGTAACGGGGGATGCGCAGTATTTT. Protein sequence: CASSVTGDAQYF.